A selection of T cell receptor beta chains follows, all from one sample in a study. TCRdb analysed the RT-PCR reads with MiXCR anew, one entry per CDR3 protein. The data hold about 680,000 distinct CDR3 sequences, with about 14% observed a single time. The sequencing input was memory CD4+ T cells from blood. The receptors originated from a female donor in good health, serving as a healthy control. Each CDR3 is given with its conserved first and last residue. Fields, in order: clone size, V gene, J gene, D gene, CDR3 protein, CDR3 DNA. The D gene is left open where the match is weak. Clone size appears in some rows only: once, few, many, or a class for an expanded clone.

.,TRBV5-1,TRBJ1-4,.,CASSSSGTLNEKLFF,TGCGCCAGCAGCTCGTCCGGGACACTCAATGAAAAACTGTTTTTT
many,TRBV15,TRBJ2-1,.,CATSRVRVNNEQFF,TGTGCCACCAGCAGGGTTAGGGTGAACAATGAGCAGTTCTTC
.,TRBV9,TRBJ2-7,.,CASSVEGEQYF,TGTGCCAGCAGCGTAGAAGGCGAGCAGTACTTC
few,TRBV3-1,TRBJ1-2,TRBD1,CASSQADRANYGYTF,TGTGCCAGCAGCCAAGCCGACAGGGCTAACTATGGCTACACCTTC
.,TRBV7-2,TRBJ2-7,.,CASSLEGGAFYEQYF,TGTGCCAGCAGCTTAGAGGGGGGGGCTTTCTACGAGCAGTACTTC
few,TRBV6-5,TRBJ2-1,TRBD2,CASSPGRTSGRNEQFF,TGTGCCAGCAGTCCGGGGAGGACTAGCGGGAGAAATGAGCAGTTCTTC
.,TRBV7-2,TRBJ1-6,.,CASSLVGPQGGSPLHF,TGTGCCAGCAGCTTGGTCGGCCCACAAGGGGGTTCACCCCTCCACTTT
many,TRBV20-1,TRBJ1-1,.,CSAIRGGNTEAFF,TGCAGTGCTATACGAGGAGGGAACACTGAAGCTTTCTTT
.,TRBV30,TRBJ2-7,.,CAWRQQARYEQYF,TGTGCCTGGAGGCAACAGGCCCGCTACGAGCAGTACTTC
few,TRBV5-1,TRBJ1-6,.,CASSLEGSRVFSYNSPLHF,TGCGCCAGCAGCTTGGAGGGTTCCAGGGTATTCTCCTATAATTCACCCCTCCACTTT
many,TRBV5-5,TRBJ2-1,TRBD2,CASSLLREAYNEQFF,TGTGCCAGCAGCTTGTTACGGGAGGCCTACAATGAGCAGTTCTTC
.,TRBV15,TRBJ1-3,.,CATSRDKYSGNTIYF,TGTGCCACCAGCAGAGATAAGTACTCTGGAAACACCATATATTTT
few,TRBV11-3,TRBJ2-7,TRBD1,CASRGGAWDRDEQYF,TGTGCCAGCAGGGGGGGCGCCTGGGACAGGGACGAGCAGTACTTC
many,TRBV4-2,TRBJ1-2,.,CASSQESGGAANYGYTF,TGTGCCAGCAGCCAAGAATCCGGGGGCGCTGCTAACTATGGCTACACCTTC
many,TRBV7-2,TRBJ2-1,TRBD1,CASSPQPGQLYNEQFF,TGTGCCAGCAGCCCGCAACCGGGACAGCTTTACAATGAGCAGTTCTTC
many,TRBV7-3,TRBJ2-1,.,CASSLTNYNEQFF,TGTGCCAGCAGCTTAACTAATTACAATGAGCAGTTCTTC
few,TRBV12-3/TRBV12-4,TRBJ2-1,TRBD2,CASSPPGGTSGNEQFF,TGTGCCAGCAGTCCCCCGGGCGGGACTAGCGGGAATGAGCAGTTCTTC
.,TRBV5-1,TRBJ1-1,TRBD1,CASKGEGANTEAFF,TGCGCCAGCAAAGGGGAGGGGGCTAACACTGAAGCTTTCTTT
.,TRBV4-3,TRBJ1-2,.,CASSQAVLGGGGGYTF,TGCGCCAGCAGCCAAGCGGTCCTGGGGGGTGGTGGTGGCTACACCTTC
.,TRBV7-3,TRBJ2-3,.,CASSPREISSTDTQYF,TGTGCCAGCAGCCCTCGAGAAATCTCTAGCACAGATACGCAGTATTTT
.,TRBV5-1,TRBJ2-2,.,CASLPDIYGELFF,TGCGCCAGCCTACCGGACATTTACGGGGAGCTGTTTTTT
many,TRBV7-2,TRBJ1-3,.,CASSLRAASGNTIYF,TGTGCCAGCAGCTTACGGGCAGCCTCTGGAAACACCATATATTTT